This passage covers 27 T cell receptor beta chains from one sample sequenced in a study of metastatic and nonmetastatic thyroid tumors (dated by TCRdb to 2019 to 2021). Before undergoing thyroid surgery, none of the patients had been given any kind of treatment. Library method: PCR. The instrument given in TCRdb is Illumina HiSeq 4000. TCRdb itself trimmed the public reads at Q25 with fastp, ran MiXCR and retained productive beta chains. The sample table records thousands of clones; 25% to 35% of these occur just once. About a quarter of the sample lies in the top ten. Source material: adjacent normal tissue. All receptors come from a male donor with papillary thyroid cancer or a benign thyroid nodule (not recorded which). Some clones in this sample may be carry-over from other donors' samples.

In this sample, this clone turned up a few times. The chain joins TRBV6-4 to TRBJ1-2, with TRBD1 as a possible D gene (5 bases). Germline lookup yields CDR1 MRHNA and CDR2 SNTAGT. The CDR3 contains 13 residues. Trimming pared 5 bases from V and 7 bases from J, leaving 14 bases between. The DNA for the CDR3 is TGTGCCAGCAGTCTCTCCTGGGGACGTGGCTACACCTTC. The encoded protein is CASSLSWGRGYTF.

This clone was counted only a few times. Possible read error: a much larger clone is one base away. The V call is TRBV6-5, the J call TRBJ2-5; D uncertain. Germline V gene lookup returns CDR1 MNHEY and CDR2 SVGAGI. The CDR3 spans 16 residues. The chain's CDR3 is CTSSYDPNSGQETQYF. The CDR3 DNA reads TGTACCAGCAGTTACGACCCCAACTCCGGGCAAGAGACCCAGTACTTC.

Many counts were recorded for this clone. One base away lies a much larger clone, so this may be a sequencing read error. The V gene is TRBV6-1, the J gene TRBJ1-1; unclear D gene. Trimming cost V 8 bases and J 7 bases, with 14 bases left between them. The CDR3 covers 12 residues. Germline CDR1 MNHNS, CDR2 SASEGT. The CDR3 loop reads CASRTPGVEAFF. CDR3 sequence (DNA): TGTGCCAGCCGCACCCCCGGGGTTGAAGCTTTCTTT.

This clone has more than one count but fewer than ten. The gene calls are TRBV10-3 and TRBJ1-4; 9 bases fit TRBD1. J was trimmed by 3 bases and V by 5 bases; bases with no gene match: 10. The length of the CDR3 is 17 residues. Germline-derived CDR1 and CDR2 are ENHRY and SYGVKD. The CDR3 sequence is CAISPGQGRGANEKLFF. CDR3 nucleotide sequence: TGTGCCATCAGTCCGGGACAGGGTCGTGGGGCTAATGAAAAACTGTTTTTT.

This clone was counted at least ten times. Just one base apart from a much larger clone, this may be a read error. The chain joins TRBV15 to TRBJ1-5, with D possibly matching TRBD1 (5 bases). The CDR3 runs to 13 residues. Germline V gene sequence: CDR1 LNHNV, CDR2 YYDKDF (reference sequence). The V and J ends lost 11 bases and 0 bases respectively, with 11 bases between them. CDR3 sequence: CAARGPSNQPQHF. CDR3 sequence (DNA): TGTGCCGCCCGGGGACCTAGCAATCAGCCCCAGCATTTT.

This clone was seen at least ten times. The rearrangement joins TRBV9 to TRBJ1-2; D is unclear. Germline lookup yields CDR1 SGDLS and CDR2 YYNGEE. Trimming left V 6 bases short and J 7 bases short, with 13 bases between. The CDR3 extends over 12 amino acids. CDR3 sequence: CASTSTYSGYTF. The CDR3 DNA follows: TGTGCCAGCACCTCGACCTACTCTGGCTACACCTTC.

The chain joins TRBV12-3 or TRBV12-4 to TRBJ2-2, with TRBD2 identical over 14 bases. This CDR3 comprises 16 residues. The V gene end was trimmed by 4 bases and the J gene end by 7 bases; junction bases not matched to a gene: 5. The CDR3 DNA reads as TGTGCCAGCAGTTCGGGACTAGCGGGAGATCACGGGGAGCTGTTTTTT. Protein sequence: CASSSGLAGDHGELFF.

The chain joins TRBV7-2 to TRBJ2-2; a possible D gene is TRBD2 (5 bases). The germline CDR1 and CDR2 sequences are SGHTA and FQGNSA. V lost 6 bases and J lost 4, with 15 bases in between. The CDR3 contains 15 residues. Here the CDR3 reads CASRMVGAVTGELFF. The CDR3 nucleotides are TGTGCCAGCAGAATGGTGGGAGCGGTCACCGGGGAGCTGTTTTTT.

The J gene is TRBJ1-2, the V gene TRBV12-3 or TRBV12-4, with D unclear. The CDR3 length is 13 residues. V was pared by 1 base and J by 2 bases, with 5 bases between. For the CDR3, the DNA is TGTGCCAGCAGTTTAGACGGCAACTATGGCTACACCTTC. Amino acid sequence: CASSLDGNYGYTF.

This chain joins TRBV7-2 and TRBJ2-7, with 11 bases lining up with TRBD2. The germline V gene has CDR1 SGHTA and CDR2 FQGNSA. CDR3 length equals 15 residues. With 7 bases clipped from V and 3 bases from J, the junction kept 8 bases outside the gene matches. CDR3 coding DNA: TGTGCCAGCATGGGGGGACTAGCGGTGGGCTACGAGCAGTACTTC. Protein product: CASMGGLAVGYEQYF.

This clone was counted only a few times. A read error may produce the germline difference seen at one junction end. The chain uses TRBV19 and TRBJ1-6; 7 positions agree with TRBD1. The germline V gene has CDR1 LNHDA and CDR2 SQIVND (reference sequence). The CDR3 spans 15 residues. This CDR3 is CANSIGTVNNSPLHF. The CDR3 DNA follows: TGTGCCAATAGTATTGGGACAGTAAATAATTCACCCCTCCACTTT.

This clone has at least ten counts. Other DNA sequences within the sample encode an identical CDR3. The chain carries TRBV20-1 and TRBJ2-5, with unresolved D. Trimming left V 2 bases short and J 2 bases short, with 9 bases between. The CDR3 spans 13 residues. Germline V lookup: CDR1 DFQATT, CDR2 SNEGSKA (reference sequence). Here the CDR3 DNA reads TGCAGTGCTAGACCGTCAGGACAAGAGACCCAGTACTTC. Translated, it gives CSARPSGQETQYF.

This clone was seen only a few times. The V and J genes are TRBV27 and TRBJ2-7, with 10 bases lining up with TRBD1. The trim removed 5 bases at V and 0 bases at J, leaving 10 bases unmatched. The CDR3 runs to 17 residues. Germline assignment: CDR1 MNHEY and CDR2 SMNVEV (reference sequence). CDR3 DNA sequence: TGTGCCAGCAGTGCGGGGTCTGGGACAGGGGACTCCTACGAGCAGTACTTC. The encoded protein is CASSAGSGTGDSYEQYF.

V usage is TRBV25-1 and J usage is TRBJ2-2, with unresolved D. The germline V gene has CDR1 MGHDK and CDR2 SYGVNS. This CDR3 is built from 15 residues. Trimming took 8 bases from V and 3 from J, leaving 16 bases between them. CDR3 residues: CASGGNQWDTGELFF. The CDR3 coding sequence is TGTGCCAGCGGTGGAAATCAATGGGACACCGGGGAGCTGTTTTTT.

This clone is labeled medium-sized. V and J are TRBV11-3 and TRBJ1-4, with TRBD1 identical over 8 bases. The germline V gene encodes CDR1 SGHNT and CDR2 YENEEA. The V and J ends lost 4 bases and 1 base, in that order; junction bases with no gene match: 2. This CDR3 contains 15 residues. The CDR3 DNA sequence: TGTGCCAGCAGCTCAGGGGGCAGAACTAATGAAAAACTGTTTTTT. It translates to CASSSGGRTNEKLFF. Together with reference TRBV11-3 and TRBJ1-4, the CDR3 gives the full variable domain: EAGVVQSPRYKIIEKKQPVAFWCNPISGHNTLYWYLQNLGQGPELLIRYENEEAVDDSQLPKDRFSAERLKGVDSTLKIQPAELGDSAVYLCASSSGGRTNEKLFFGSGTQLSVL.

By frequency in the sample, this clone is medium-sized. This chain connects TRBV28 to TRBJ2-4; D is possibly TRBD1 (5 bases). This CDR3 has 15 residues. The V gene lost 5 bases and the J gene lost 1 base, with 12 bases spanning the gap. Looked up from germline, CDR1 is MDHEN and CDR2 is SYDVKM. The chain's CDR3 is CASSRPTVAKNIQYF. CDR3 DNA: TGTGCCAGCAGTCGCCCGACAGTTGCCAAAAACATTCAGTACTTC.

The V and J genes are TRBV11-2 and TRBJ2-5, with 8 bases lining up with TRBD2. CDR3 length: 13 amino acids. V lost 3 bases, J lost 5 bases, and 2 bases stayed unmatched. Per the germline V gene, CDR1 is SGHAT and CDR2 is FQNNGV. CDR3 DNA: TGTGCCAGCAGCTTCCCGGGGGGGGAGACCCAGTACTTC. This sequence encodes CASSFPGGETQYF.

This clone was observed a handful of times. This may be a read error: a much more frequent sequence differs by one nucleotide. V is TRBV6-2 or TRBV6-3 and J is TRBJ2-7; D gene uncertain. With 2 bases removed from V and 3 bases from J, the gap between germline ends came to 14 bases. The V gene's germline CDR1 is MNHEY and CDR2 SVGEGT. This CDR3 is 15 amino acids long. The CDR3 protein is CASSYGRLYYYEQYF. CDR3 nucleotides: TGTGCCAGCAGTTACGGCAGGCTTTACTACTACGAGCAGTACTTC.

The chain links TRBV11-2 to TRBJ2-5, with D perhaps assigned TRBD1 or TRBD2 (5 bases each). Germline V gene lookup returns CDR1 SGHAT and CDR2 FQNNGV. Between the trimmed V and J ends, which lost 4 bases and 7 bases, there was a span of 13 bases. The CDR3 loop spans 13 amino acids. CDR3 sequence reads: CASSYTRGATQYF. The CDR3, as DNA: TGTGCCAGCAGCTATACTAGGGGCGCGACCCAGTACTTC.

CDR3 sequence reads: CASSKANGGPLYEQFF. The CDR3 DNA sequence: TGTGCCAGTAGTAAAGCTAACGGAGGGCCACTGTATGAGCAGTTCTTC. This chain uses TRBV19 with TRBJ2-1, with D maybe TRBD2 (6 bases). The V gene lost 4 bases and the J gene lost 8 bases, with 21 bases spanning the gap. CDR1 is LNHDA and CDR2 is SQIVND in the germline V gene (reference sequence). The CDR3 is made up of 16 amino acids.

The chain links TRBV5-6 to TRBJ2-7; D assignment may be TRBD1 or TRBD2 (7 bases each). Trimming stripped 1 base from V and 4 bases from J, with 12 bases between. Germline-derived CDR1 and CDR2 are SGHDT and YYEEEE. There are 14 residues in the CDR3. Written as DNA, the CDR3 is TGTGCCAGCAGCTTGAGCGGGACAGCGTACGAGCAGTACTTC. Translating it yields CASSLSGTAYEQYF. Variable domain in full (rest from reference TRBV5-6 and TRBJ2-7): DAGVTQSPTHLIKTRGQQVTLRCSPKSGHDTVSWYQQALGQGPQFIFQYYEEEERQRGNFPDRFSGHQFPNYSSELNVNALLLGDSALYLCASSLSGTAYEQYFGPGTRLTVT.

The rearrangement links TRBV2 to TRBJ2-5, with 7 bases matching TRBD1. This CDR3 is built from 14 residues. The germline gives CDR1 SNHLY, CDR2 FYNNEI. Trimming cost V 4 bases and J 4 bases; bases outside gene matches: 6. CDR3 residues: CASSGTGGGETQYF. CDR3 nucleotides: TGTGCCAGCAGTGGGACAGGTGGAGGAGAGACCCAGTACTTC.

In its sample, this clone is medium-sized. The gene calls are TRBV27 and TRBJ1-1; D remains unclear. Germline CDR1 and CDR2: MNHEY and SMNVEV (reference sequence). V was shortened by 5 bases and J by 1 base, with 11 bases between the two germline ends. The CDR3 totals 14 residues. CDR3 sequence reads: CASSPRPGNTEAFF. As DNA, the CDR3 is TGTGCCAGCAGTCCCCGGCCCGGGAACACTGAAGCTTTCTTT.

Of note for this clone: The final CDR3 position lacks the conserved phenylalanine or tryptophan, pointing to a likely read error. The CDR3 DNA reads TGCGGTGCTAGAGAGGCGGAGGGATTATACGAGCAGTACTCC. Translated: CGAREAEGLYEQYS. V gene TRBV20-1 combines with J gene TRBJ2-7; tentative D call: TRBD2 (6 bases). From germline, CDR1 is DFQATT and CDR2 SNEGSKA (reference sequence). The CDR3 extends over 14 amino acids.

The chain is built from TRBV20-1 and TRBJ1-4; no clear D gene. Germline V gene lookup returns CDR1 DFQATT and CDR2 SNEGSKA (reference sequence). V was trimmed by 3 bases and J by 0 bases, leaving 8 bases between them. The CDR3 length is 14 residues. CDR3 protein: CSARETSTNEKLFF. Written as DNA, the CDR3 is TGCAGTGCTAGGGAGACTTCAACTAATGAAAAACTGTTTTTT.

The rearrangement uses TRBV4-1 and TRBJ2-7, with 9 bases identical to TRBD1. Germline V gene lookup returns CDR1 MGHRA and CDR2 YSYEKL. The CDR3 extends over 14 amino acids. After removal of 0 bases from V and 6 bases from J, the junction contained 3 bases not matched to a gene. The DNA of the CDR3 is TGCGCCAGCAGCCAAGAACAGGGGGCCCGCGAGCAGTACTTC. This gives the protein CASSQEQGAREQYF.

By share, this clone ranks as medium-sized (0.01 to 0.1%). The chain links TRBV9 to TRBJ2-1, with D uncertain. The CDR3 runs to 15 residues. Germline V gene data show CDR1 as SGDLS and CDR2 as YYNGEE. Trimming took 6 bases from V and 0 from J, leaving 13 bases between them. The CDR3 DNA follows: TGTGCCAGCAACCGACAAGGCCGCTCCTACAATGAGCAGTTCTTC. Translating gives CASNRQGRSYNEQFF.